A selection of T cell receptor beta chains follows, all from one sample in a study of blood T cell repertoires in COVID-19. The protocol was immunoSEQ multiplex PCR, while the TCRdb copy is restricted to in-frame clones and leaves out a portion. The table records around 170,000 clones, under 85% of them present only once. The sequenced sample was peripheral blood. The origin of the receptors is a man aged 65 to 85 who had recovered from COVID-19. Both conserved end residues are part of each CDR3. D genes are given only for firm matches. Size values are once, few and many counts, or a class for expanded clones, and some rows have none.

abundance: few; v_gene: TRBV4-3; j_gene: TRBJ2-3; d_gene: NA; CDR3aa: CASSQDTTGLPDTQYF; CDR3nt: TGCGCCAGCAGCCAAGATACAACAGGGCTACCAGATACGCAGTATTTT
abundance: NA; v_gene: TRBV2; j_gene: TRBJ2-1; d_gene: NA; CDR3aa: CASRSRGSYNEQFF; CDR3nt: TGTGCCAGCAGGAGCAGAGGCTCCTACAATGAGCAGTTCTTC
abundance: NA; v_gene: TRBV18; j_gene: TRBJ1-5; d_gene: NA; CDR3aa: CASSAGQGNSNQPQHF; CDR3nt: TGTGCCAGCTCAGCGGGTCAGGGGAATAGCAATCAGCCCCAGCATTTT
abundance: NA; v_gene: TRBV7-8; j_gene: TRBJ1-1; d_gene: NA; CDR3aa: CASSDLGQMNTEAFF; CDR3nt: TGTGCCAGCAGCGACCTGGGGCAGATGAACACTGAAGCTTTCTTT
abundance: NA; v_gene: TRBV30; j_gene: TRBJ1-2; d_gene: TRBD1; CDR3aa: CAWSVQGAYYGYTF; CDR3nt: TGTGCCTGGAGTGTACAGGGGGCTTACTATGGCTACACCTTC
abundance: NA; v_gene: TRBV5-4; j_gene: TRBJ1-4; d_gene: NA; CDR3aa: CASSLDSRLTELFF; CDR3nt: TGTGCCAGCAGCCTGGACAGCCGCCTTACAGAACTGTTTTTT
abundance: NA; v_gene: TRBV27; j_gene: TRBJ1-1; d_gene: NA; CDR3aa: CASSRGVPMNTEAFF; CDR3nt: TGTGCCAGCAGTCGGGGGGTTCCCATGAACACTGAAGCTTTCTTT
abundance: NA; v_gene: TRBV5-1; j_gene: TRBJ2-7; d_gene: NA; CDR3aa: CASSQTGLGSYEQYF; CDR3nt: TGCGCCAGCAGCCAAACAGGGTTGGGATCCTACGAGCAGTACTTC
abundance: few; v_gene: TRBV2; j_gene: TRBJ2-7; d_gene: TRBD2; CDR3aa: CASSGVRRGMIVYEQYF; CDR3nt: TGTGCCAGCAGTGGGGTTCGGCGGGGGATGATTGTGTACGAGCAGTACTTC
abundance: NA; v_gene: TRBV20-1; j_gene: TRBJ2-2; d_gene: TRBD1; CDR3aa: CSASSGTGIANTGELFF; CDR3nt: TGCAGTGCTAGTTCCGGGACAGGGATTGCGAACACCGGGGAGCTGTTTTTT
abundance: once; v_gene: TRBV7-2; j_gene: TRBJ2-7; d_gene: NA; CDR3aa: CASSLAGVAPYEQYF; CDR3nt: TGTGCCAGCAGCTTAGCAGGGGTCGCCCCCTACGAGCAGTACTTC
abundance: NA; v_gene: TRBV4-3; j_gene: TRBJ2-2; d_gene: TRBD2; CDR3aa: CASSHHSGRALGTGELFF; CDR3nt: TGCGCCAGCAGCCACCATAGCGGGAGGGCCCTCGGCACCGGGGAGCTGTTTTTT
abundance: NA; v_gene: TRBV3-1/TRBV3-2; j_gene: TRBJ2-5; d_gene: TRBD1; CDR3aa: CASSPGTGGETQYF; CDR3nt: TGTGCCAGCAGCCCAGGGACAGGCGGGGAGACCCAGTACTTC
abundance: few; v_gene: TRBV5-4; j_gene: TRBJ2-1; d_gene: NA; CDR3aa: CASSQGQSSYNEQFF; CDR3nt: TGTGCCAGCAGCCAAGGACAGAGCTCCTACAATGAGCAGTTCTTC
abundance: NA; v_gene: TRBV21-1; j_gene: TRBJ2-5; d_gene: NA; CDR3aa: CASSKGVLCVPVGTSGRLSETQYF; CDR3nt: TGTGCCAGCAGCAAAGGGGTATTATGTGTGCCCGTCGGGACTAGCGGGAGGTTGTCAGAGACCCAGTACTTC
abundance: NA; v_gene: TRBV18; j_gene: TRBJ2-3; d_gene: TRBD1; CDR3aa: CASSPPDRGSDTQYF; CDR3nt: TGTGCCAGCTCACCACCGGACAGGGGCTCAGATACGCAGTATTTT
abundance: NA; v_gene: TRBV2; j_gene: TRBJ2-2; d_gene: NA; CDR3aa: CASRSGTGELFF; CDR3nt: TGTGCCAGCCGGAGCGGAACCGGGGAGCTGTTTTTT
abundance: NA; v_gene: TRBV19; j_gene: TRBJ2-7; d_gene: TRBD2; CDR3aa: CASSVAGLAKTYEQYF; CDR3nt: TGTGCCAGTAGTGTGGCGGGACTAGCGAAAACTTACGAGCAGTACTTC
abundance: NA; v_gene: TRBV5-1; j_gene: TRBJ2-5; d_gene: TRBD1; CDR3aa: CASCSRTGPQETQYF; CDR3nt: TGCGCCAGCTGCTCTAGGACAGGGCCACAAGAGACCCAGTACTTC
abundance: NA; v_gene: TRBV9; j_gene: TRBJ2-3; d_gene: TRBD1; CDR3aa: CASNPTGGLDTQYF; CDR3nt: TGTGCCAGCAACCCGACAGGGGGCTTAGATACGCAGTATTTT
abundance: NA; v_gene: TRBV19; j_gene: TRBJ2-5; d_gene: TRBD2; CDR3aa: CASRAGVSVETQYF; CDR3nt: TGTGCCAGTAGGGCGGGAGTTTCGGTGGAGACCCAGTACTTC
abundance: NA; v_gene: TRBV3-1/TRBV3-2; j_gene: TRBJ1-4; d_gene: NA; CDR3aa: CASSSDSIRKLFF; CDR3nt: TGTGCCAGCAGCTCGGACAGTATTCGGAAACTGTTTTTT
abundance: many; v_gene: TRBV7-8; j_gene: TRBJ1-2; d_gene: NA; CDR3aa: CASSSAWGSNYGYTF; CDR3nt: TGTGCCAGCAGCTCTGCTTGGGGCTCTAACTATGGCTACACCTTC
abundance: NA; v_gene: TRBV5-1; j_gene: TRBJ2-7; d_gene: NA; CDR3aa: CASSLADKRNEQYF; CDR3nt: TGCGCCAGCAGCTTGGCCGATAAGAGAAACGAGCAGTACTTC
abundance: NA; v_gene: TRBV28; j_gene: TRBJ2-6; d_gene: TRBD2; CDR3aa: CASSRPGGSGANVLTF; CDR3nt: TGTGCCAGCAGTCGTCCGGGGGGCTCTGGGGCCAACGTCCTGACTTTC
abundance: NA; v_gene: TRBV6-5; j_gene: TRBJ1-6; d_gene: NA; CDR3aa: CASMTSGFPASPLHF; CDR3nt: TGTGCCAGCATGACATCGGGATTTCCGGCTTCACCCCTCCACTTT
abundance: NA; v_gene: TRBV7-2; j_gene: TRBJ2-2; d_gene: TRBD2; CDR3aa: CASSTTGTRGTGELFF; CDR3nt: TGTGCCAGCAGCACCACCGGGACTAGAGGCACCGGGGAGCTGTTTTTT
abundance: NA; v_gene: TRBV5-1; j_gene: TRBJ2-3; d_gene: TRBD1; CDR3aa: CASSTGRGTRTGGNDTDTQYF; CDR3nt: TGCGCCAGCAGCACGGGCCGGGGTACCAGGACAGGGGGTAATGACACAGATACGCAGTATTTT
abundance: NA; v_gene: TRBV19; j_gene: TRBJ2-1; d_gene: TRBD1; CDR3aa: CASSHRDRIYNEQFF; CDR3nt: TGTGCCAGTAGCCACCGGGACAGGATATACAATGAGCAGTTCTTC
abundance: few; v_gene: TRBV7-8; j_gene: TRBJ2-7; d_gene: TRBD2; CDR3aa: CASTAGRGAHYEQYF; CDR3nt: TGTGCCAGCACCGCAGGGCGGGGGGCGCACTACGAGCAGTACTTC
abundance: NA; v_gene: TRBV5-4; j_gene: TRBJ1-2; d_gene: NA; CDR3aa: CASSFGQGDYGYTF; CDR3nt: TGTGCCAGCAGCTTTGGGCAGGGCGACTATGGCTACACCTTC
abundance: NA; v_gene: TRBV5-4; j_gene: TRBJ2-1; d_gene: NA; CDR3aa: CASSLEASVEQFF; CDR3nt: TGTGCCAGCAGCTTGGAGGCTAGTGTTGAGCAGTTCTTC
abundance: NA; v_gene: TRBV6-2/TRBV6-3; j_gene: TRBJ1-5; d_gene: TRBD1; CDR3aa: CASSYGTGYWRPQHF; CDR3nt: TGTGCCAGCAGTTACGGGACAGGGTACTGGCGGCCCCAGCATTTT
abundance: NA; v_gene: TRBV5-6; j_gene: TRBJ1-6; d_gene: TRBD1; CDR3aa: CASSLGTGTFSYNSPLHF; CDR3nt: TGTGCCAGCAGCTTGGGGACAGGGACCTTCTCCTATAATTCACCCCTCCACTTT